A selection of T cell receptor beta chains follows, all from one sample in a study of blood T cell repertoires in COVID-19. Profiled with immunoSEQ multiplex PCR; TCRdb holds only in-frame clones, not every one. The repertoire holds tens of thousands of clones, 85% to 90% seen once, with about 6.5% in the top ten. The sequenced material came from peripheral blood. Source of these receptors: a woman aged 55 to 70 with COVID-19, enrolled during active disease. The CDR3 runs from the conserved cysteine through the conserved F or W. A D gene is named only where the DNA matches it firmly. The size field is filled for only some rows; it gives once, few, many or a size class.

clone_size j_call d_call v_call cdr3_nt cdr3_aa
NA TRBJ2-7 NA TRBV28 TGTGCCAGCAATCTAGCGGGTTTACCAGGGGGGTACGAGCAGTACTTC CASNLAGLPGGYEQYF
NA TRBJ2-7 NA TRBV28 TGTGCCACCCGGGTTGGCTGGATCAACGAGCAGTACTTC CATRVGWINEQYF
NA TRBJ2-7 NA TRBV6-6 TGTGCCAGCAGTTACTCCAGGGACGAGCAGTACTTC CASSYSRDEQYF
NA TRBJ2-3 TRBD2 TRBV4-1 TGCGCCAGCAGCCAAGAAAGCGGGAGGAGGGATACGCAGTATTTT CASSQESGRRDTQYF
NA TRBJ2-1 TRBD2 TRBV7-9 TGTGCCAGCAGCCGGGGGACTAGCGGGACGTATGAGCAGTTCTTC CASSRGTSGTYEQFF
NA TRBJ1-5 TRBD1 TRBV19 TGTGCCAGTAGTATAAGGTCAGGGGGTTTACCCCAGCATTTT CASSIRSGGLPQHF
few TRBJ2-6 NA TRBV7-9 TGTGCCAGCAGCTTTAGCTCTGGGGCCAACGTCCTGACTTTC CASSFSSGANVLTF
NA TRBJ1-3 TRBD1 TRBV10-3 TGTGCCATCAGTGAGTGGGGGACAGCACCGAGTAGCTCTGGAAACACCATATATTTT CAISEWGTAPSSSGNTIYF
few TRBJ1-1 TRBD1 TRBV19 TGTGCCAGTAGTACGACAGGGTACGCTGAAGCTTTCTTT CASSTTGYAEAFF
NA TRBJ2-7 TRBD2 TRBV11-2 TGTGCCAGCAGCACTAGCGGGTTATCCTACGAGCAGTACTTC CASSTSGLSYEQYF
NA TRBJ2-5 NA TRBV10-2 TGCGCCAGCTACGAGGAGACCCAGTACTTC CASYEETQYF
NA TRBJ2-7 TRBD2 TRBV10-1 TGCGCCAGGAGACTAGCGGAAACCTACGAGCAGTACTTC CARRLAETYEQYF
NA TRBJ2-7 NA TRBV11-3 TGTGCCAGCATGGCGGGGTTGTTCGGCGAGCAGTACTTC CASMAGLFGEQYF
NA TRBJ2-1 NA TRBV9 TGTGCCAGCAGCCCACATGGGCTTTCGGACAATGAGCAGTTCTTC CASSPHGLSDNEQFF
NA TRBJ2-2 NA TRBV11-3 TGTGCCAGCAGCTTCGCAGGGGCGAACACCGGGGAGCTGTTTTTT CASSFAGANTGELFF
NA TRBJ2-1 TRBD2 TRBV20-1 TGCAGTGCTAGTGCGGGAGAGTGGTACAATGAGCAGTTCTTC CSASAGEWYNEQFF
NA TRBJ2-4 NA TRBV5-8 TGTGCCAGCAGCTTGGCCCGCCAGGGGATAGCCAAAAACATTCAGTACTTC CASSLARQGIAKNIQYF
once TRBJ1-1 NA TRBV3-1/TRBV3-2 TGTGCCAGCAGCCAAGAGGTTTCGAGAATGAACACTGAAGCTTTCTTT CASSQEVSRMNTEAFF
NA TRBJ2-1 TRBD2 TRBV6-1 TGTGCCAGCAGTGAAGCTAGCGGGGTTTACAATGAGCAGTTCTTC CASSEASGVYNEQFF
once TRBJ2-7 TRBD2 TRBV10-3 TGTGCCATCAGCGAAAGCGGGATAGTCTACGAGCAGTACTTC CAISESGIVYEQYF
NA TRBJ1-3 TRBD1 TRBV19 TGTGCCAGTAGTACGGGGACAGGGGATGGAGACACCATATATTTT CASSTGTGDGDTIYF
once TRBJ2-7 TRBD2 TRBV14 TGTGCCAGCAGAGAATGGGGGGGGAGTCGCGAGCAGTACTTC CASREWGGSREQYF